This T cell receptor (beta chain) was profiled in a study of blood T cell repertoires in COVID-19. The wider study: Whether acute or convalescent, the COVID-19 samples came from the United States, Italy and Spain. T cells, B-cell-depleted T cells, or PBMCs provided the cDNA or gDNA that served as material.

Data came from immunoSEQ multiplex PCR; TCRdb stores just in-frame clones and leaves some out. The sample comprises around 300,000 clones, more than 80% of which are singletons, and roughly 2.5% rests with the top ten. Germline lookup yields CDR1 SNHLY and CDR2 FYNNEI. The V end was cut by 8 bases, the J end by 2 bases, with 6 bases between. This CDR3 has 12 residues. This sequence originates from a young woman who had recovered from COVID-19. Material for sequencing was PBMCs or T cells enriched from blood (not recorded which). The J gene is TRBJ2-2, the V gene TRBV2, with D perhaps matching TRBD1 (6 bases). The CDR3 here is CASGTNTGELFF. The DNA of the CDR3 is TGTGCCAGCGGGACAAACACCGGGGAGCTGTTTTTT.